The 18 T cell receptor beta chains below all came from one sample that was sequenced in a study of cytotoxic CD8 clonotypes in ibrutinib-treated CLL (dated by TCRdb to the early 2020s). The library came from the immunoSEQ multiplex PCR assay. Sourced from immuneACCESS, this table was stored by TCRdb with only in-frame sequences that have V and J called. A share of the clones is absent; for the studies checked, an unresolved V gene accounts for under half, and the remainder has no known explanation. This sample has under 75,000 clones in its table, and approximately 71% of those were observed once. The ten largest clonotypes hold roughly two fifths of the sample. The time point label corresponds to: about eleven months on ibrutinib. The sample consisted of PBMCs, taken after 12 months of ibrutinib treatment. These receptor sequences come from a human donor with chronic lymphocytic leukemia.

The rearrangement uses TRBV5-4 and TRBJ1-5; D is unresolved. With 0 bases removed from V and 2 bases from J, the gap between germline ends came to 9 bases. Germline-derived CDR1 and CDR2 are SGHNT and YYREEE (reference sequence). The CDR3 totals 15 residues. In nucleotides, the CDR3 is TGTGCCAGCAGCTTGGGGGTGGGAGGCAATCAGCCCCAGCATTTT. Protein sequence: CASSLGVGGNQPQHF.

The sample holds one count of this clone. The CDR3 here is CASSLLGNLAEQYF. In DNA form, the CDR3 reads TGTGCCAGCAGCTTGTTGGGTAACTTGGCCGAGCAGTACTTC. This sequence joins TRBV5-4 and TRBJ2-7; D not certain. The CDR3 extends over 14 amino acids. Trimming left V 1 base short and J 6 bases short, with 14 bases between. Germline CDR1 and CDR2: SGHNT and YYREEE (reference sequence).

This clone was seen more than once but under ten times. Here the CDR3 DNA reads TGTGCCTGGAGACCCCCGGGAGGGCCGGAGACCCAGTACTTC. Translation: CAWRPPGGPETQYF. This chain connects TRBV30 to TRBJ2-5; 8 nucleotides agree with TRBD2. The CDR3 runs 14 residues. CDR1 and CDR2 from the germline V gene are GTSNPN and SVGIG (reference sequence). The V gene end was trimmed by 3 bases and the J gene end by 5 bases; junction bases not matched to a gene: 8.

This clone was observed a few times. The chain joins TRBV5-4 to TRBJ2-3; no clear D. CDR1 and CDR2 from the germline V gene are SGHNT and YYREEE (reference sequence). With 3 bases removed from V and 3 bases from J, the gap between germline ends came to 17 bases. CDR3 size: 16 residues. CDR3 coding DNA: TGTGCCAGCAGCTCCTCAAGGACCCGTGGAACAGATACGCAGTATTTT. Translating gives CASSSSRTRGTDTQYF.

The V call is TRBV6-1, the J call TRBJ2-2; 7 bases match TRBD2. Germline V gene lookup returns CDR1 MNHNS and CDR2 SASEGT. This CDR3 is 13 amino acids long. With V trimmed by 10 bases and J by 5 bases, 7 bases remained unmatched. The CDR3 DNA is TGTGCCATCAGCGGGATAATGACCGGGGAGCTGTTTTTT. It yields the protein CAISGIMTGELFF.

This clone was seen only a few times. The chain combines TRBV7-8 with TRBJ1-5; D is undetermined. The CDR3 covers 12 residues. The germline V and J ends were trimmed by 0 bases and 6 bases, with 3 bases remaining between them. Germline CDR1 is SGHVS and CDR2 is FQNEAQ. CDR3 region: CASSLAAQPQHF. CDR3 coding DNA: TGTGCCAGCAGCTTAGCTGCTCAGCCCCAGCATTTT.

J is TRBJ2-7 and V is TRBV2; 8 bases align to TRBD1. This CDR3 is 14 amino acids long. Germline CDR1 is SNHLY and CDR2 is FYNNEI. V shed 11 bases and J 1 base; nucleotides not matched to a gene: 10. The CDR3 protein is CASTPGQGSYEQYF. The CDR3 nucleotides read TGTGCCTCGACCCCCGGACAGGGTTCCTACGAGCAGTACTTC.

This clone was seen just once. The chain recombines TRBV6-4 with TRBJ1-1; TRBD1 is a possible D gene (5 bases). CDR3 length: 14 amino acids. The ends were cut back, 3 bases at V and 3 bases at J, with 11 bases in the middle. Germline V gives CDR1 MRHNA, CDR2 SNTAGT. The CDR3 reads CASSERGEDTEAFF. The DNA of the CDR3 is TGTGCCAGCAGTGAGAGGGGTGAGGACACTGAAGCTTTCTTT.

The chain employs TRBV19 and TRBJ1-5; D not certain. CDR1 and CDR2 from the germline V gene are LNHDA and SQIVND (reference sequence). V dropped 0 bases and J dropped 7 bases, with 13 bases sitting between them. The CDR3 is 15 amino acids. CDR3 nucleotide sequence: TGTGCCAGTAGTATAGATCTCGAGCGGGCCCAGCCCCAGCATTTT. This codes for CASSIDLERAQPQHF.

There are a few counts of this clone. This chain uses TRBV5-1 with TRBJ2-1; TRBD2 is a possible D gene (5 bases). Germline lookup yields CDR1 SGHRS and CDR2 YFSETQ. CDR3 length: 14 residues. V was clipped by 4 bases and J by 5 bases, with 13 bases between them. This chain's CDR3 is CASSTGNPDNEQFF. The CDR3 DNA reads TGCGCCAGCAGCACCGGGAACCCCGACAATGAGCAGTTCTTC.

This chain links TRBV6-5 with TRBJ2-7; D may be TRBD2 (5 bases). The CDR3 is made up of 15 amino acids. Trimming removed 0 bases from V and 6 bases from J, with 15 bases in between. Germline V lookup: CDR1 MNHEY, CDR2 SVGAGI. CDR3 amino acids: CASSYSLLTRGEQYF. CDR3 bases: TGTGCCAGCAGTTACTCCCTACTCACTAGAGGCGAGCAGTACTTC.

The V and J genes are TRBV7-3 and TRBJ2-2, with 10 bases aligning to TRBD2. Germline CDR1 and CDR2: SGHTA and FQGTGA. The CDR3 is 18 amino acids. The junction had 11 bases not matched to a gene; V was cut back by 5 bases and J by 2 bases. The CDR3 DNA is TGTGCCAGCAGCACTAACCCCGGGACTAGCGTAAACACCGGGGAGCTGTTTTTT. It codes for CASSTNPGTSVNTGELFF.

The rearrangement uses TRBV19 and TRBJ2-1; 8 bases are shared with TRBD2. This CDR3 contains 14 residues. Germline CDR1 is LNHDA and CDR2 is SQIVND (reference sequence). The trim removed 5 bases at V and 9 bases at J, leaving 9 bases unmatched. The CDR3 DNA follows: TGTGCCAGTAGTTCCAGCGGGAGACGGGGTGAGCAGTTCTTC. It encodes CASSSSGRRGEQFF.

The V call is TRBV6-5, the J call TRBJ1-1; 7 positions match TRBD1. The CDR3 is 14 amino acids. Germline values: CDR1 MNHEY, CDR2 SVGAGI. With V trimmed by 9 bases and J by 0 bases, 7 bases remained unmatched. CDR3 bases: TGTGCCAGTAAGAGGACAGGTGTGAACACTGAAGCTTTCTTT. It encodes CASKRTGVNTEAFF.

In its sample, this clone was seen a few times. The chain combines TRBV9 with TRBJ2-1; TRBD2 aligns across 7 bases. V lost 0 bases, J lost 4 bases, and 7 bases stayed unmatched. Germline assignment: CDR1 SGDLS and CDR2 YYNGEE. CDR3 length: 16 residues. Here the CDR3 DNA reads TGTGCCAGCAGCGTAGTGGGGGGAGGGCCTTACAATGAGCAGTTCTTC. It yields the protein CASSVVGGGPYNEQFF.

This chain uses TRBV4-2 with TRBJ1-3; D is undetermined. CDR1 LGHNA and CDR2 YNFKEQ come from the germline V gene. The CDR3 covers 17 residues. The V and J ends lost 0 bases and 0 bases respectively, with 12 bases between them. The CDR3 DNA is TGTGCCAGCAGCCAAGATACGGGGTCCCCCTCTGGAAACACCATATATTTT. This codes for CASSQDTGSPSGNTIYF.

This chain joins TRBV6-5 and TRBJ2-7; D may be TRBD1 or TRBD2 (6 bases each). Trimming took 5 bases from V and 3 from J, leaving 17 bases between them. CDR3 size: 15 residues. The germline CDR1 and CDR2 sequences are MNHEY and SVGAGI. CDR3 sequence (DNA): TGTGCCAGCAGTCCACAGACAGGCGGGGTCTACGAGCAGTACTTC. Encoded protein: CASSPQTGGVYEQYF.

CDR3 bases: TGTGCCAGCAGTGAAGGGGAAGGACTAGCGGGAGAGGACGAGCAGTACTTC. It encodes CASSEGEGLAGEDEQYF. The chain carries TRBV6-1 and TRBJ2-7; TRBD2 matches at 13 bases. CDR3 size: 17 residues. Germline assignment: CDR1 MNHNS and CDR2 SASEGT. V gave up 1 base and J gave up 5 bases; unmatched junction bases: 8.